Given below is one T cell receptor beta chain in context. Only in-frame clones appear in the TCRdb table, and some are missing; sequencing was by immunoSEQ multiplex PCR. The sample yields 130,000 to 150,000 clones, 75% to 90% seen once. The entry originates in a study of T cell responses to AZD1222 COVID-19 vaccine. The J segment lost 7 bases and the V segment lost 3 bases, leaving 1 base of the junction unmatched. This CDR3 contains 13 residues. Germline V gene sequence: CDR1 SGHRS, CDR2 YFSETQ. The sequenced sample was peripheral blood, obtained on day 0 of AZD1222 vaccination. The TCR was taken from an adult in good health. J is TRBJ2-2 and V is TRBV5-1; TRBD1 matches at 9 bases. The CDR3: CASSWTGVGELFF. The DNA for the CDR3 is TGCGCCAGCAGCTGGACAGGGGTCGGGGAGCTGTTTTTT. The full variable domain, its missing parts supplied by reference TRBV5-1 and TRBJ2-2, is KAGVTQTPRYLIKTRGQQVTLSCSPISGHRSVSWYQQTPGQGLQFLFEYFSETQRNKGNFPGRFSGRQFSNSRSEMNVSTLELGDSALYLCASSWTGVGELFFGEGSRLTVL.